This T cell receptor (beta chain) comes out of a study of early T cells in non-severe SARS-CoV-2 infection. Across the whole study: Chains were unpaired, as sequencing was done on bulk RNA from unsorted whole blood.

This clonotype was observed at least ten times. As yet, its antigen is unknown. General observations from the study: Anti-spike CD8 responses were favored in VDJdb matching, and private and CD4 specificities were missed.

Individual cDNA molecules carried attached unique molecular identifiers. MiXCR, run by TCRdb on the 5' RACE reads, gives a single entry per CDR3 protein. The table has 55,000 to 75,000 distinct CDR3 sequences, around 13% seen once; the top ten hold roughly 1.2%. Source material: whole blood. The receptor's source is an adult who was a healthcare worker with PCR-confirmed SARS-CoV-2 infection or an uninfected control (not recorded which).

The CDR3 DNA reads TGTGCCAGCAGCCAAGGACTAGCGGGAGGATCTACGCAGTATTTT. This encodes CASSQGLAGGSTQYF. J is TRBJ2-3 and V is TRBV3-1; TRBD2 aligns across 13 bases. From germline, CDR1 is LGHDT and CDR2 YNNKEL (reference sequence). This CDR3 contains 15 residues. Unmatched junction bases numbered 3, after V lost 1 base and J lost 8 bases.